A selection of T cell receptor beta chains follows, all from one sample in a study of cytomegalovirus exposure and HLA in healthy donors. Repertoires were generated with immunoSEQ multiplex PCR, while TCRdb's copy carries only in-frame clones and drops some. The sample records more than 95,000 clones, over 60% being singletons. The sequenced sample was PBMCs. The source is a woman aged 40-49 years in good health and CMV-seropositive. Each CDR3 is given with its conserved first and last residue. D genes are given only for firm matches. The listing skips clone size in some rows; elsewhere it reads once, few, many or a size class.

CAWSHLQGDEQYF | TGTGCCTGGAGTCATTTACAGGGGGACGAGCAGTACTTC | 13 | TRBJ2-7 | TRBD1 | . | TRBV30
CASSLSNSPLHF | TGTGCCAGCAGTTTGAGTAATTCACCCCTCCACTTT | 12 | TRBJ1-6 | . | . | TRBV27
CASSGLLAATRETQYF | TGTGCCAGCAGTGGCCTTTTAGCGGCGACGCGGGAGACCCAGTACTTC | 16 | TRBJ2-5 | . | . | TRBV2
CASSFTTGREKTQYF | TGCGCCAGCAGCTTTACCACAGGGCGGGAGAAGACCCAGTACTTC | 15 | TRBJ2-5 | . | . | TRBV5-1
CASSHDSYNQPQHF | TGTGCCAGCAGCCACGACAGTTACAATCAGCCCCAGCATTTT | 14 | TRBJ1-5 | . | . | TRBV7-8
CASSPTGAGELFF | TGTGCCAGTAGCCCGACAGGGGCCGGGGAGCTGTTTTTT | 13 | TRBJ2-2 | TRBD1 | . | TRBV19
CASSFSGTSEDEQFF | TGCGCCAGCAGCTTTTCCGGGACTAGCGAGGATGAGCAGTTCTTC | 15 | TRBJ2-1 | TRBD2 | . | TRBV5-1
CASSLYGGAGEQYF | TGTGCCAGCAGCTTATATGGGGGAGCGGGAGAGCAGTACTTC | 14 | TRBJ2-5 | TRBD2 | once | TRBV7-3
CAWSGLRGYNEQFF | TGTGCCTGGAGTGGACTGCGGGGGTACAATGAGCAGTTCTTC | 14 | TRBJ2-1 | TRBD2 | . | TRBV30
CASSRDPPGLLRSNTIYF | TGCGCCAGCAGCCGAGACCCTCCTGGACTATTGAGGAGTAACACCATATATTTT | 18 | TRBJ1-3 | . | once | TRBV4-1
CASSRTSGINYEQYF | TGTGCCAGCAGTCGGACTAGCGGGATCAACTACGAGCAGTACTTC | 15 | TRBJ2-7 | TRBD2 | . | TRBV6-5
CASSYREDTEAFF | TGTGCCAGCAGTTACCGGGAGGACACTGAAGCTTTCTTT | 13 | TRBJ1-1 | . | . | TRBV6-6
CASSFMKRGSYEQYF | TGTGCCAGCAGTTTTATGAAGCGGGGATCCTACGAGCAGTACTTC | 15 | TRBJ2-7 | TRBD2 | . | TRBV28
CASTPRRGRSYGYTF | TGTGCCAGCACTCCACGGAGGGGGCGTAGCTATGGCTACACCTTC | 15 | TRBJ1-2 | TRBD1 | . | TRBV6-1
CASSQEVGGGETQYF | TGTGCCAGCAGCCAAGAAGTTGGGGGAGGAGAGACCCAGTACTTC | 15 | TRBJ2-5 | . | few | TRBV4-2
CASSPSRGPGGQPQHF | TGTGCCAGCAGCCCGTCCAGGGGGCCGGGGGGTCAGCCCCAGCATTTT | 16 | TRBJ1-5 | TRBD1 | . | TRBV27
CASSIWAGDRNNEQFF | TGTGCCAGTAGTATCTGGGCGGGAGATCGGAACAATGAGCAGTTCTTC | 16 | TRBJ2-1 | TRBD2 | . | TRBV19
CASSPTDNSYEQYF | TGTGCCAGCAGCCCCACGGACAACTCCTACGAGCAGTACTTC | 14 | TRBJ2-7 | . | . | TRBV13
CASSKRGSGNTIYF | TGTGCCAGCAGCAAAAGGGGCTCTGGAAACACCATATATTTT | 14 | TRBJ1-3 | . | . | TRBV7-8
CASSWGTSSTDTQYF | TGCGCCAGCAGCTGGGGGACTAGTAGCACAGATACGCAGTATTTT | 15 | TRBJ2-3 | TRBD2 | . | TRBV5-1
CASSLGGVETQYF | TGTGCCAGCAGCTTGGGGGGGGTGGAGACCCAGTACTTC | 13 | TRBJ2-5 | TRBD2 | few | TRBV11-2
CASSSTGAKETQYF | TGTGCCAGCAGCTCTACAGGGGCTAAAGAGACCCAGTACTTC | 14 | TRBJ2-5 | TRBD1 | . | TRBV7-9
CASSSPGTEAFF | TGTGCCAGCAGTTCCCCGGGGACTGAAGCTTTCTTT | 12 | TRBJ1-1 | . | . | TRBV6-6
CASSQTYRYEQYF | TGCGCCAGCAGCCAAACATACAGGTACGAGCAGTACTTC | 13 | TRBJ2-7 | . | . | TRBV4-1
CASSQAELAGATGELFF | TGCGCCAGCAGCCAAGCCGAGCTAGCGGGAGCTACCGGGGAGCTGTTTTTT | 17 | TRBJ2-2 | TRBD2 | . | TRBV4-1
CAWSVGGQLNEKLFF | TGTGCCTGGAGTGTAGGTGGACAGTTAAATGAAAAACTGTTTTTT | 15 | TRBJ1-4 | . | . | TRBV30
CASSLGGRDQETQYF | TGTGCCAGCAGCTTGGGTGGGCGGGACCAAGAGACCCAGTACTTC | 15 | TRBJ2-5 | . | . | TRBV5-4
CASSPVGQGYGYTF | TGTGCCAGCAGCCCCGTAGGACAGGGTTATGGCTACACCTTC | 14 | TRBJ1-2 | TRBD1 | once | TRBV5-6
CASSEGTGATEAFF | TGTGCCAGCAGCGAGGGGACAGGGGCCACTGAAGCTTTCTTT | 14 | TRBJ1-1 | TRBD1 | . | TRBV4-2
CASSQRLAGGKDTQYF | TGTGCCAGCAGCCAGAGACTAGCGGGAGGTAAAGATACGCAGTATTTT | 16 | TRBJ2-3 | TRBD2 | . | TRBV4-2
CAWGGQGSTGANVLTF | TGTGCCTGGGGGGGACAGGGCTCGACTGGGGCCAACGTCCTGACTTTC | 16 | TRBJ2-6 | TRBD1 | . | TRBV30
CASSILAGEYTGELFF | TGCGCCAGCAGCATACTAGCGGGAGAGTACACCGGGGAGCTGTTTTTT | 16 | TRBJ2-2 | TRBD2 | few | TRBV5-1
CASSVGMADYNEQFF | TGTGCCAGCAGCGTAGGGATGGCGGACTACAATGAGCAGTTCTTC | 15 | TRBJ2-1 | . | . | TRBV9
CASSLGQGGRQTQYF | TGTGCCAGCAGCTTGGGACAGGGGGGGCGACAGACCCAGTACTTC | 15 | TRBJ2-5 | TRBD1 | . | TRBV7-8
CASSLDPSGLAYNEQFF | TGCGCCAGCAGCTTGGATCCTAGCGGTCTCGCCTACAATGAGCAGTTCTTC | 17 | TRBJ2-1 | TRBD2 | . | TRBV5-1
CASSPLGGAGGYTF | TGTGCCAGCTCCCCCTTGGGGGGGGCTGGGGGCTACACCTTC | 14 | TRBJ1-2 | . | . | TRBV27
CASSAGGAKPQPQHF | TGTGCCAGCAGTGCTGGAGGGGCGAAACCCCAGCCCCAGCATTTT | 15 | TRBJ1-5 | . | . | TRBV6-5
CASSDPPGGVETQYF | TGTGCCAGCAGCGACCCCCCAGGGGGAGTGGAGACCCAGTACTTC | 15 | TRBJ2-5 | TRBD1 | once | TRBV2
CASSFRAGTSGAETDYEQYF | TGTGCCAGCAGTTTTCGCGCCGGGACTAGCGGGGCAGAGACGGACTACGAGCAGTACTTC | 20 | TRBJ2-7 | TRBD2 | . | TRBV27
CASSTGTGGYEQYF | TGTGCCAGTAGCACCGGGACAGGGGGGTACGAGCAGTACTTC | 14 | TRBJ2-7 | TRBD1 | once | TRBV19
CASSLYLAGVTGELFF | TGTGCCAGCAGCTTGTACCTAGCGGGAGTCACCGGGGAGCTGTTTTTT | 16 | TRBJ2-2 | TRBD2 | . | TRBV5-8
CASSFSGRDNEQFF | TGTGCCAGCAGCTTTAGCGGGAGGGACAATGAGCAGTTCTTC | 14 | TRBJ2-1 | TRBD2 | few | TRBV11-2
CASSVSRGYTF | TGTGCCAGCAGTGTTAGTAGAGGCTACACCTTC | 11 | TRBJ1-2 | . | . | TRBV28
CASSAAAAGEQYF | TGTGCCAGCAGTGCCGCGGCGGCGGGGGAGCAGTACTTC | 13 | TRBJ2-7 | . | . | TRBV6-1
CASSPTRGGRETQYF | TGCGCCAGCAGCCCCACGAGAGGGGGTAGGGAGACCCAGTACTTC | 15 | TRBJ2-5 | . | . | TRBV5-1
CASWRDATDTQYF | TGTGCCAGCTGGCGGGACGCCACAGATACGCAGTATTTT | 13 | TRBJ2-3 | . | . | TRBV7-9
CAWSTSGKGEQYF | TGTGCCTGGAGTACTAGCGGGAAAGGCGAGCAGTACTTC | 13 | TRBJ2-7 | TRBD2 | . | TRBV30
CSGGDYNTEAFF | TGCAGCGGTGGGGACTACAACACTGAAGCTTTCTTT | 12 | TRBJ1-1 | . | once | TRBV29-1
CASSSGLAGGTLSYEQYF | TGCGCCAGCAGCTCTGGACTAGCGGGAGGAACCCTCTCCTACGAGCAGTACTTC | 18 | TRBJ2-7 | TRBD2 | few | TRBV5-1
CASSSFRTGSSYNEQFF | TGTGCCAGCAGTTCTTTTCGGACTGGGAGCTCCTACAATGAGCAGTTCTTC | 17 | TRBJ2-1 | . | . | TRBV27
CASRIGGRAGDTQYF | TGTGCCAGCAGAATCGGCGGGAGGGCCGGAGATACGCAGTATTTT | 15 | TRBJ2-3 | TRBD2 | . | TRBV2
CASSSTKQGVGQPQHF | TGCGCCAGCAGCTCGACCAAACAGGGGGTCGGTCAGCCCCAGCATTTT | 16 | TRBJ1-5 | TRBD1 | . | TRBV4-1
CASSQDIRVLKAFF | TGCGCCAGCAGCCAAGATATCAGGGTGTTAAAAGCTTTCTTT | 14 | TRBJ1-1 | . | . | TRBV4-1
CASSIGGAQETQYF | TGTGCCAGTAGTATCGGCGGGGCCCAAGAGACCCAGTACTTC | 14 | TRBJ2-5 | . | . | TRBV19
CASSWTVLAGVNYNEQFF | TGTGCCAGCAGCTGGACGGTCCTAGCGGGAGTAAACTACAATGAGCAGTTCTTC | 18 | TRBJ2-1 | TRBD2 | . | TRBV5-8
CASSAIAGYIQYF | TGTGCCAGCAGTGCAATAGCGGGATACATTCAGTACTTC | 13 | TRBJ2-4 | TRBD2 | . | TRBV2
CASSKLGREQYF | TGTGCCAGCAGTAAGCTAGGCCGCGAGCAGTACTTC | 12 | TRBJ2-7 | . | . | TRBV27
CASSLTGTGVTGNTIYF | TGTGCCAGCAGCTTAACCGGGACAGGGGTAACTGGAAACACCATATATTTT | 17 | TRBJ1-3 | TRBD1 | few | TRBV7-8